These 2 T cell receptor beta chains were all obtained from the same sample, sequenced in a study of type 1 regulatory T cells. TCRdb processed the reads anew with MiXCR; each CDR3 protein has one entry. The table includes 25,000 or so distinct CDR3 sequences, 55% to 80% detected once. Their antigens are not known. What was sequenced was cultured T cells, either the whole culture or a sorted T cell fraction (not recorded which). Regarding subset: Tr1-enriched cell product generated in vitro against host alloantigens. The receptors were sampled from a human donor in good health.

The V call is TRBV12-3 or TRBV12-4, the J call TRBJ1-3; D call uncertain. The germline V and J ends were trimmed by 6 bases and 0 bases, with 9 bases remaining between them. This CDR3 region has 14 residues. CDR3 nucleotide sequence: TGTGCCAGCAGCCCAATGCACTCTGGAAACACCATATATTTT. Its translation: CASSPMHSGNTIYF.

V gene TRBV29-1 combines with J gene TRBJ2-5; D gene uncertain. The CDR3 has 13 residues. Germline V lookup: CDR1 SQVTM, CDR2 ANQGSEA. The V and J ends lost 3 bases and 5 bases respectively, with 13 bases between them. The CDR3, as DNA: TGCAGCGTTGATGGTGCGGCCGGGGAGACCCAGTACTTC. Residues: CSVDGAAGETQYF.